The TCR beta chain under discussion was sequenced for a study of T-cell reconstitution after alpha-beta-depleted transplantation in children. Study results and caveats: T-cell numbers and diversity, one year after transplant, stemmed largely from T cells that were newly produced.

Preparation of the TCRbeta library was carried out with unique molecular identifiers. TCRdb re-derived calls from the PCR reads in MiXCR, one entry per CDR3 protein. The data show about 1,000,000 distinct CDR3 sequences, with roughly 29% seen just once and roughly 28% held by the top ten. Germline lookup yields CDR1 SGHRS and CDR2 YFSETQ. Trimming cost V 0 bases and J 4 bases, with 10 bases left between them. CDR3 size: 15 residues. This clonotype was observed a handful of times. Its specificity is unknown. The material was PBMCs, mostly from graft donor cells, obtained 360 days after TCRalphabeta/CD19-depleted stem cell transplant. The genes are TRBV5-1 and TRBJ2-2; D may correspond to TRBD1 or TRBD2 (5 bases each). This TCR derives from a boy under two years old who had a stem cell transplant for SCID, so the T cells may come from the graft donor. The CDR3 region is CASSLARGRTGELFF. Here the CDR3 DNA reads TGCGCCAGCAGCTTGGCAAGGGGACGCACCGGGGAGCTGTTTTTT.